This T cell receptor (beta chain) emerged from a study of shared clonotypes between healthy human individuals. V lost 5 bases to trimming and J lost 5 bases; unmatched junction nucleotides: 13. The germline CDR1 and CDR2 sequences are SNHLY and FYNNEI. CDR3 length: 16 amino acids. Libraries were prepared by immunoSEQ multiplex PCR; TCRdb keeps only in-frame clonotypes and omits some of them. This table holds roughly 1,100,000 clones, approximately 70% found once. This clonotype originated in a man between 18 and 35 years old in good health. Source material: memory CD4+ T cells sorted from blood. The subset denotes: CD45RA-negative fraction. This chain uses TRBV2 with TRBJ2-7; 9 bases fit TRBD2. CDR3 sequence reads: CASSRRKRGAVNEQYF. The CDR3 region has the DNA TGTGCCAGCAGTCGAAGGAAGCGGGGGGCGGTAAACGAGCAGTACTTC.